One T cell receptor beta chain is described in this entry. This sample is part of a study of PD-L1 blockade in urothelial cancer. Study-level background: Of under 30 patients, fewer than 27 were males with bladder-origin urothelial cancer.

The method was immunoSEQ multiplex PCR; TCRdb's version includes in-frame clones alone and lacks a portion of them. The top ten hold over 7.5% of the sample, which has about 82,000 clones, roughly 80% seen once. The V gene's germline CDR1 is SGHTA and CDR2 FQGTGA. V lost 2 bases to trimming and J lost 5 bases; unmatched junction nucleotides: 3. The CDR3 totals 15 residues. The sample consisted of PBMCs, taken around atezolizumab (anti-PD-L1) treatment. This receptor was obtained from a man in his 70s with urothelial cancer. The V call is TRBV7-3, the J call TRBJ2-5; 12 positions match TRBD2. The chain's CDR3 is CASSLLAGGLETQYF. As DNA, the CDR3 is TGTGCCAGCAGCTTACTAGCGGGAGGGCTGGAGACCCAGTACTTC.